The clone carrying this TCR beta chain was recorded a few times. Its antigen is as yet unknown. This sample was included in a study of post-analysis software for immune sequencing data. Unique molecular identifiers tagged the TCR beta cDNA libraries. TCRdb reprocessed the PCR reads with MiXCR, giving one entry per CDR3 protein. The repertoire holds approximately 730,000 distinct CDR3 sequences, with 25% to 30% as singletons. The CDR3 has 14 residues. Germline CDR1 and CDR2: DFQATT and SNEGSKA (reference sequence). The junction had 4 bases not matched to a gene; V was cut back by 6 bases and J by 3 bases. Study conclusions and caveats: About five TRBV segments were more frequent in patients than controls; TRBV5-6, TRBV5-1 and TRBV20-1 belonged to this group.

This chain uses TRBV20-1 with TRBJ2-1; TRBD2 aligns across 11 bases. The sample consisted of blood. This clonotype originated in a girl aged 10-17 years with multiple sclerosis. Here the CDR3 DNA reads TGCAGTGCCCCACTAGCGGGAGTCTACAATGAGCAGTTCTTC. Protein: CSAPLAGVYNEQFF.